This T cell receptor (beta chain) was sequenced during a study of T cell responses to AZD1222 COVID-19 vaccine. Study-wide background: Pooled in the analysis were second doses at about 4 or about 12 weeks. Study-level results: Clonal diversity may have been underestimated, and the donors were mostly white British, with more females than males. Breadth and depth of Spike-specific TCRs rose after two AZD1222 doses. Just a handful of AZD1222 recipients tested seropositive at baseline.

Per germline, CDR1 SQVTM and CDR2 ANQGSEA. Trimming cost V 6 bases and J 2 bases, with 11 bases left between them. The length of the CDR3 is 13 residues. Some clones are missing from TCRdb's copy, which holds only in-frame ones; the method was immunoSEQ multiplex PCR. The table records approximately 110,000 clones, 87% of them present only once. On this clone itself: Its antigen is not identified.

The receptor was derived from an adult in good health. The input for sequencing was peripheral blood, taken on day 0 of AZD1222 vaccination. The J gene is TRBJ1-5, the V gene TRBV29-1; D gene uncertain. The CDR3 nucleotides read TGCAGCGTCATAGCGAGCGGCAATCAGCCCCAGCATTTT. This encodes CSVIASGNQPQHF.